This T cell receptor (beta chain) derives from a study of blood T cell repertoires in COVID-19 (dated by TCRdb to 2019 to 2021). Regarding the complete study: Samples from collaborators originated in the United States, Italy and Spain and spanned both the acute and convalescent phases of COVID-19. The prospective study material was composed of cDNA or gDNA derived from T cells, B-cell-depleted T cells, or PBMCs. Deeply sampled blood TCRbeta repertoires from subjects exposed to, actively infected with, or recovered from COVID-19 were included in the dataset. The repertoires were made available in a free public database intended to serve as a resource for research on the immune response to SARS-CoV-2. Samples were obtained from the ongoing ImmuneRACE study (first 160 participants) and from about 1,300 subjects provided by 6 global collaborators. A de-identified subject ID, COVID-19 status, age in years and sex were almost always included in the sample metadata. Where available, HLA class I and class II types were obtained from metadata supplied by the sample provider rather than from assay-based typing. The research as a whole found: The amount of clinical and demographic metadata varied by source and participant and was provided uncurated.

In Seattle, one collaborating source enrolled patients while the infection was active and tracked those patients longitudinally over the course of disease. Each collaborating institution followed its own protocols to collect whole blood in K2EDTA tubes. For TCRbeta analysis, collaborator samples were shipped as frozen whole blood, as isolated PBMCs, or as DNA extracted from either sample type. A word on this clone: Its antigen remains unidentified. No clone much larger than this one lies a single base away; base qualities are absent. Within the sample, other DNA sequences also encode this same CDR3.

The V end loses 5 bases and the J end loses 3 bases, and a stretch of 7 bases separates them. From the germline V gene (reference sequence), CDR1 is DFQATT and CDR2 is SNEGSKA. The CDR3 numbers 11 residues from cysteine through phenylalanine. Only the CDR3 part of the read is kept: 33 bases, read in frame from the first base. TCRbeta CDR3 regions were amplified from genomic DNA using the immunoSEQ Assay, a bias-controlled multiplex PCR. In the authors' own workflow: Nucleated cell counts per sample were estimated from amplification of reference gene primers within the assay. To quantify the absolute abundance of each unique TCRbeta CDR3 rearrangement, sequence reads were collapsed and filtered. Productive Simpson clonality was computed per sample as the square root of Simpson's diversity index over productive rearrangements. TCRdb took over this immuneACCESS table, retaining in-frame rearrangements with V and J assigned. Such tables are incomplete; in checked studies, under half of the missing clones stem from an unresolved V gene, and the remainder is unexplained. V and J calls and clone size are given by that table; D and trimming were obtained from the DNA. The sample includes roughly 320,000 clones, with approximately 89% observed a single time. The top ten clonotypes cover approximately 2% of the sample.

Recombination joined TRBV20-1 with TRBJ1-2, and possibly TRBD1, on 6 matching bases. The sequence derives from a woman in her 30s with COVID-19, enrolled during active disease. The sample comprised peripheral blood. The CDR3 corresponds to CSARTDYGYTF. Read as DNA, the sequence is TGCAGTGCTCGGACAGACTATGGCTACACCTTC.